Listed below are T cell receptor beta chains from one sample, sequenced in a study of CD8+ T cells in alopecia areata. TCRdb's table, derived via immunoSEQ multiplex PCR, lists solely in-frame clones and lacks some. Seen here are about 160,000 clones, 65% observed once, and the top ten hold roughly 0.85%. Sequences were derived from CD4+ T cells sorted from blood, sampled at week 4, from a patient treated with tofacitinib. Source of these receptors: a human donor with alopecia areata. The CDR3 runs from the conserved cysteine through the conserved F or W. Fields, in order: CDR3 length, D gene, V gene, J gene, clone size, CDR3 DNA, CDR3 protein. The D gene is left open where the match is weak. Expanded clones are given a class, and other clones once, few, many or no size at all.

cdr3_length: 11
d_call: .
v_call: TRBV30
j_call: TRBJ1-3
clone_size: .
cdr3_nt: TGTGCCTGGAGTGTAGGAAACACCATATATTTT
cdr3_aa: CAWSVGNTIYF

cdr3_length: 13
d_call: .
v_call: TRBV7-2
j_call: TRBJ1-1
clone_size: .
cdr3_nt: TGTGCCAGCAGCTTACTGATAGATGCTGAAGCTTTCTTT
cdr3_aa: CASSLLIDAEAFF

cdr3_length: 15
d_call: TRBD2
v_call: TRBV2
j_call: TRBJ2-5
clone_size: once
cdr3_nt: TGTGCCAGCAGTCCTTATGGACTAGCGGAGGAGACCCAGTACTTC
cdr3_aa: CASSPYGLAEETQYF

cdr3_length: 13
d_call: .
v_call: TRBV7-2
j_call: TRBJ2-7
clone_size: .
cdr3_nt: TGTGCCAGCAGCCTCCCAGGGGCCTACGAGCAGTACTTC
cdr3_aa: CASSLPGAYEQYF

cdr3_length: 16
d_call: TRBD2
v_call: TRBV6-6
j_call: TRBJ2-7
clone_size: .
cdr3_nt: TGTGCCAGCAGTTACTCAGGCGGGGGGTCATCCTACGAGCAGTACTTC
cdr3_aa: CASSYSGGGSSYEQYF

cdr3_length: 13
d_call: .
v_call: TRBV5-1
j_call: TRBJ1-6
clone_size: once
cdr3_nt: TGCGCCAGCAGCTCCTCAGGGGTTTCACCCCTCCACTTT
cdr3_aa: CASSSSGVSPLHF

cdr3_length: 17
d_call: TRBD1
v_call: TRBV7-2
j_call: TRBJ2-7
clone_size: few
cdr3_nt: TGTGCCAGCAGCTTGGGCAGGACAGGGGCAAACTCCTACGAGCAGTACTTC
cdr3_aa: CASSLGRTGANSYEQYF

cdr3_length: 13
d_call: .
v_call: TRBV5-1
j_call: TRBJ2-1
clone_size: few
cdr3_nt: TGCGCCAGCAGCTTGGAAGGGTTTAATGAGCAGTTCTTC
cdr3_aa: CASSLEGFNEQFF

cdr3_length: 11
d_call: .
v_call: TRBV29-1
j_call: TRBJ2-1
clone_size: .
cdr3_nt: TGCAGCGTTGGCGGGGCCCGCGAGCAGTTCTTC
cdr3_aa: CSVGGAREQFF

cdr3_length: 17
d_call: .
v_call: TRBV27
j_call: TRBJ2-2
clone_size: .
cdr3_nt: TGTGCCAGCAGGGTATGGGGGCACCAAGGCTACGGCGGGGAGCTGTTTTTT
cdr3_aa: CASRVWGHQGYGGELFF

cdr3_length: 15
d_call: .
v_call: TRBV15
j_call: TRBJ2-1
clone_size: .
cdr3_nt: TGTGCCACCTACTCCCCCGGGTCCGGTTCCAATGAGCAGTTCTTC
cdr3_aa: CATYSPGSGSNEQFF

cdr3_length: 13
d_call: .
v_call: TRBV5-1
j_call: TRBJ2-7
clone_size: .
cdr3_nt: TGCGCCAGCAGCTTGGTAGAGGGAGACGAGCAGTACTTC
cdr3_aa: CASSLVEGDEQYF

cdr3_length: 14
d_call: .
v_call: TRBV4-2
j_call: TRBJ2-2
clone_size: .
cdr3_nt: TGTGCCAGCAGCCAAGGTCCAGGCACCGGGGAGCTGTTTTTT
cdr3_aa: CASSQGPGTGELFF

cdr3_length: 15
d_call: .
v_call: TRBV29-1
j_call: TRBJ1-1
clone_size: .
cdr3_nt: TGCAGCGTTCTTACTACCGGGACTGTGAACACTGAAGCTTTCTTT
cdr3_aa: CSVLTTGTVNTEAFF

cdr3_length: 14
d_call: .
v_call: TRBV29-1
j_call: TRBJ2-5
clone_size: .
cdr3_nt: TGCAGCGTTGAAAGAGTTCAGGGCCAAGAGACCCAGTACTTC
cdr3_aa: CSVERVQGQETQYF

cdr3_length: 12
d_call: .
v_call: TRBV29-1
j_call: TRBJ2-3
clone_size: few
cdr3_nt: TGCAGCGCCGCTGTTCACACAGATACGCAGTATTTT
cdr3_aa: CSAAVHTDTQYF

cdr3_length: 13
d_call: TRBD1
v_call: TRBV5-4
j_call: TRBJ1-1
clone_size: few
cdr3_nt: TGTGCCAGCAGCCGGGACAGAAACACTGAAGCTTTCTTT
cdr3_aa: CASSRDRNTEAFF

cdr3_length: 15
d_call: .
v_call: TRBV30
j_call: TRBJ1-5
clone_size: .
cdr3_nt: TGTGCCTGGAGTGTACTGGGACTTGGCAATCAGCCCCAGCATTTT
cdr3_aa: CAWSVLGLGNQPQHF